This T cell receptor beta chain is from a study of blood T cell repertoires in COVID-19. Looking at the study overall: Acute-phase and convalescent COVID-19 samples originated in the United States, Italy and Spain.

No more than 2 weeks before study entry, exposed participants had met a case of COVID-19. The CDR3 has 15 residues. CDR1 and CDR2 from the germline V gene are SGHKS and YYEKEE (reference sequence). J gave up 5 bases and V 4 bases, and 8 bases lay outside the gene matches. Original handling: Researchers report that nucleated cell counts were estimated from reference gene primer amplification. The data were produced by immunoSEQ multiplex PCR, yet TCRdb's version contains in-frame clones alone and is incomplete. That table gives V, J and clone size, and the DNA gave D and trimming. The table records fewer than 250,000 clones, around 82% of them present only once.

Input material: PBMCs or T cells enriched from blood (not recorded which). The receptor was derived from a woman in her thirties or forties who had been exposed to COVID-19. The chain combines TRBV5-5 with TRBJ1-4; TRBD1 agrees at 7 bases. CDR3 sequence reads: CASSRSGTENEKLFF. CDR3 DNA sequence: TGTGCCAGCAGCCGGTCGGGGACAGAGAATGAAAAACTGTTTTTT.